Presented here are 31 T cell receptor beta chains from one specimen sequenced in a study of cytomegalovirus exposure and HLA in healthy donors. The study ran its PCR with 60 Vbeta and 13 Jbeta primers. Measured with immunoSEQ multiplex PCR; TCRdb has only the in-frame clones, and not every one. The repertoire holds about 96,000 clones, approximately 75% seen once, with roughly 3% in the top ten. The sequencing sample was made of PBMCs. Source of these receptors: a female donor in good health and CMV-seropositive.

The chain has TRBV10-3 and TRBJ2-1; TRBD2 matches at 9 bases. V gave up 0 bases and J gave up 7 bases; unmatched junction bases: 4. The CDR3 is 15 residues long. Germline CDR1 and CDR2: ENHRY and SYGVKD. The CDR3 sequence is CAISESLAGANEQFF. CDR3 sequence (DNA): TGTGCCATCAGTGAGTCTTTAGCGGGGGCGAATGAGCAGTTCTTC.

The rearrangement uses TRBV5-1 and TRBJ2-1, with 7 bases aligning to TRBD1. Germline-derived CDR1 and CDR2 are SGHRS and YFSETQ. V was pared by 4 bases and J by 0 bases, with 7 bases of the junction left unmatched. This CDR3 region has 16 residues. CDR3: CASSLRGQSSYNEQFF. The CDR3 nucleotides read TGCGCCAGCAGCCTCAGGGGACAGAGCTCCTACAATGAGCAGTTCTTC.

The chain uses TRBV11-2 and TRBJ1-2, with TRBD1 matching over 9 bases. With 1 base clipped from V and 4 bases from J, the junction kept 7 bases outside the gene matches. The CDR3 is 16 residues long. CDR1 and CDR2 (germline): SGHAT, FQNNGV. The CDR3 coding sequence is TGTGCCAGCAGCTTAGTGGGGGGACAGGGACCCTATGGCTACACCTTC. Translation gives CASSLVGGQGPYGYTF.

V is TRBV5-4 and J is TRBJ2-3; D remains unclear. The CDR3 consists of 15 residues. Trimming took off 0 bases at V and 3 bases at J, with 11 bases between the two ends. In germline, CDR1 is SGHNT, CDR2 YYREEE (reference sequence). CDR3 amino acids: CASSLGAIGTDTQYF. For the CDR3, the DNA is TGTGCCAGCAGCTTGGGGGCCATAGGAACAGATACGCAGTATTTT.

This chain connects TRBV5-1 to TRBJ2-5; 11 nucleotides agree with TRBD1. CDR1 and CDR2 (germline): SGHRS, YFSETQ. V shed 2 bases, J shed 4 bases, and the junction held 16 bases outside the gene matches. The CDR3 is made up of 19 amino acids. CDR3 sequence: CASSFATAWDRGRGETQYF. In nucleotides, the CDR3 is TGCGCCAGCAGCTTCGCTACCGCTTGGGACAGGGGGAGAGGAGAGACCCAGTACTTC.

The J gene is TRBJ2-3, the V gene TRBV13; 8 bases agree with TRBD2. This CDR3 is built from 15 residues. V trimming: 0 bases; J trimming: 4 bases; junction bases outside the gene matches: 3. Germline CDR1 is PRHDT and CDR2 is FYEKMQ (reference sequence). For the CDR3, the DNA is TGTGCCAGCAGCTTAGGCGGGGGGGCGGCAGATACGCAGTATTTT. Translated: CASSLGGGAADTQYF.

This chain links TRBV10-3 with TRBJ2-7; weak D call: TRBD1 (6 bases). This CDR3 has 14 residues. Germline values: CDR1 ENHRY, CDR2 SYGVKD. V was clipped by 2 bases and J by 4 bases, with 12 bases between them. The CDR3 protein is CAISEIRGTYEQYF. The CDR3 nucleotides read TGTGCCATCAGTGAGATAAGGGGGACATACGAGCAGTACTTC.

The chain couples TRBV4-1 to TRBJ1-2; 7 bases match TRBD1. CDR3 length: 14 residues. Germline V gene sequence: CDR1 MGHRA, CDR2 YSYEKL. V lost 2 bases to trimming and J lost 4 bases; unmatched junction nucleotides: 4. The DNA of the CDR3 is TGCGCCAGCAGCCAAAACAGGGGACCCTATGGCTACACCTTC. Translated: CASSQNRGPYGYTF.

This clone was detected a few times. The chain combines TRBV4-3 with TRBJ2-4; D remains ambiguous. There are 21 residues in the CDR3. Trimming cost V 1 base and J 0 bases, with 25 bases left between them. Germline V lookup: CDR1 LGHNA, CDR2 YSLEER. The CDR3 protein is CASSQVSKSVQPPLAKNIQYF. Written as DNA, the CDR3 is TGCGCCAGCAGCCAAGTAAGTAAGTCCGTACAGCCCCCGCTAGCCAAAAACATTCAGTACTTC.

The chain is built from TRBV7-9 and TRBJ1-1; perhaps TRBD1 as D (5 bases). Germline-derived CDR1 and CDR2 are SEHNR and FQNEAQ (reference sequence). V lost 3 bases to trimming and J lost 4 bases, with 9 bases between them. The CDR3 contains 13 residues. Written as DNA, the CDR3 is TGTGCCAGCAGCTTTAACGGGGGCACTGAAGCTTTCTTT. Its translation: CASSFNGGTEAFF.

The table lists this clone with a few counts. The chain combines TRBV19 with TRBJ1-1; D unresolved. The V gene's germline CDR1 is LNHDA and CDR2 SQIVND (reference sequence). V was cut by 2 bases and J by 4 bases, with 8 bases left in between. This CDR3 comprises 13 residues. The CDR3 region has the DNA TGTGCCAGTAGTATATACGAGGGCACTGAAGCTTTCTTT. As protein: CASSIYEGTEAFF.

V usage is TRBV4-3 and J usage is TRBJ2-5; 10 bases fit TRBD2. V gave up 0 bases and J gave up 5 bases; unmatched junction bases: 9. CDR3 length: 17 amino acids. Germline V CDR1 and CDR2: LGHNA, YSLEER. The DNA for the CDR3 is TGCGCCAGCAGCCAAGACCTAGCGGGAGTAGATGGGGAGACCCAGTACTTC. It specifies CASSQDLAGVDGETQYF.

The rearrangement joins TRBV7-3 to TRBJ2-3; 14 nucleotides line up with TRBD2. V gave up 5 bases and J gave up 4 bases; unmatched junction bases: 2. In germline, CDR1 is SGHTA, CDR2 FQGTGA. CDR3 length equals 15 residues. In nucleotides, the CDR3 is TGTGCCAGCAGCCCGACTAGCGGGGGGGCAGATACGCAGTATTTT. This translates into CASSPTSGGADTQYF.

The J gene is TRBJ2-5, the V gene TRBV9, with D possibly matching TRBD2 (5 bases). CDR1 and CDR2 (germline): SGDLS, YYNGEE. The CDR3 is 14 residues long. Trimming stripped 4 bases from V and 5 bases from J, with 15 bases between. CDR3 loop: CASSKSSVAETQYF. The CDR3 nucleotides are TGTGCCAGCAGCAAGAGCTCGGTAGCGGAGACCCAGTACTTC.

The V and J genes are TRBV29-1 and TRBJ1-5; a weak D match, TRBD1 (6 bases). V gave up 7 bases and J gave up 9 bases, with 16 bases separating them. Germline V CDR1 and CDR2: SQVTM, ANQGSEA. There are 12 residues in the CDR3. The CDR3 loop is CSARQAEGPQHF. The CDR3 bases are TGCAGCGCTCGACAGGCCGAGGGGCCCCAGCATTTT.

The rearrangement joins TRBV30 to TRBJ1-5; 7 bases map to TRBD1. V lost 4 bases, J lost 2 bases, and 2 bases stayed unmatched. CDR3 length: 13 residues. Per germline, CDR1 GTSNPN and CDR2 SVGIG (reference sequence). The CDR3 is CAWTQGGNQPQHF. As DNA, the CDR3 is TGTGCCTGGACGCAGGGGGGCAATCAGCCCCAGCATTTT.

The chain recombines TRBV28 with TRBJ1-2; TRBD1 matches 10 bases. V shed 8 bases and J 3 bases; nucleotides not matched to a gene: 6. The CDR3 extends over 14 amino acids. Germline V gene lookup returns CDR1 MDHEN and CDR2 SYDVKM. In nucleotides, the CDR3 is TGTGCCAGCGGTCCGGGACAGGGGCACTATGGCTACACCTTC. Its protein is CASGPGQGHYGYTF.

CDR3 in DNA: TGTGCCAGCAGGGGAGACCGCTTGAGCTCCTACGAGCAGTACTTC. It specifies CASRGDRLSSYEQYF. The V and J genes are TRBV2 and TRBJ2-7; possibly TRBD2 for D (5 bases). The CDR3 consists of 15 residues. Germline lookup yields CDR1 SNHLY and CDR2 FYNNEI. V lost 6 bases to trimming and J lost 0 bases, with 15 bases between them.

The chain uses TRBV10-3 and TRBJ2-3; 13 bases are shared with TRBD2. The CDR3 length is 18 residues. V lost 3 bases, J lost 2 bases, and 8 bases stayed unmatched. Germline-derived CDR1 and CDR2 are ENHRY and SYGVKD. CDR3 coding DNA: TGTGCCATCAGTGACCCAGCGGGACTAGCGGGACACACAGATACGCAGTATTTT. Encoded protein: CAISDPAGLAGHTDTQYF.

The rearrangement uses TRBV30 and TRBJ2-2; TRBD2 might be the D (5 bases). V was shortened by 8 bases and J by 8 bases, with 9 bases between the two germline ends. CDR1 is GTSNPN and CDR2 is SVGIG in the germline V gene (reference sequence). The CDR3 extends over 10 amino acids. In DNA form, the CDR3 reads TGTGCCGGGGAGTTGGGGGAGCTGTTTTTT. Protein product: CAGELGELFF.

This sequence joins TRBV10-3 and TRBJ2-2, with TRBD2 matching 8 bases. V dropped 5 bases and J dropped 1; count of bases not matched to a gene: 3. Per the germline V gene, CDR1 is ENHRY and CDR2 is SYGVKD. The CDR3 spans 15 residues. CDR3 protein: CAISRAGVNTGELFF. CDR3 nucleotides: TGTGCCATCAGTCGAGCGGGAGTGAACACCGGGGAGCTGTTTTTT.

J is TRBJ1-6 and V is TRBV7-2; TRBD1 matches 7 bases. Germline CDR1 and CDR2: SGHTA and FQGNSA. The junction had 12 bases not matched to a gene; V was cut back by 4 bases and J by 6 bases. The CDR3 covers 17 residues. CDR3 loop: CASSYLSRDRPNSPLHF. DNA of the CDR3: TGTGCCAGCAGCTACCTATCCCGGGACAGACCTAATTCACCCCTCCACTTT.

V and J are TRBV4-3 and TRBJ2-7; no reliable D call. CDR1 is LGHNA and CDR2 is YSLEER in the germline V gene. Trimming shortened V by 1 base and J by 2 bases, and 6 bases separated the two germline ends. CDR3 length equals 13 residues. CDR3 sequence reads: CASSQGRPYEQYF. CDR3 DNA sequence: TGCGCCAGCAGCCAAGGCAGGCCCTACGAGCAGTACTTC.

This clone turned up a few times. The CDR3 DNA follows: TGTGCCAGCAGCGCCGCAACAGGGGGCAGGGAGACCCAGTACTTC. Amino acids: CASSAATGGRETQYF. The genes are TRBV7-9 and TRBJ2-5; 9 nucleotides match TRBD1. The germline gives CDR1 SEHNR, CDR2 FQNEAQ (reference sequence). The length of the CDR3 is 15 residues. Losses at the gene ends were 5 bases for V and 5 bases for J; bases not matched to a gene: 9. The variable domain in full, completed from reference TRBV7-9 and TRBJ2-5, reads DTGVSQNPRHKITKRGQNVTFRCDPISEHNRLYWYRQTLGQGPEFLTYFQNEAQLEKSRLLSDRFSAERPKGSFSTLEIQRTEQGDSAMYLCASSAATGGRETQYFGPGTRLLVL.

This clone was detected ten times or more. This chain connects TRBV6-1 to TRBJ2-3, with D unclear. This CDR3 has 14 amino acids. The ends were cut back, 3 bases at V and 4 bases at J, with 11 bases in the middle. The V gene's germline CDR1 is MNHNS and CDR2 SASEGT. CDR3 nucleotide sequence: TGTGCCAGCAGTGAGGGCTCCGGCCCAGATACGCAGTATTTT. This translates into CASSEGSGPDTQYF.

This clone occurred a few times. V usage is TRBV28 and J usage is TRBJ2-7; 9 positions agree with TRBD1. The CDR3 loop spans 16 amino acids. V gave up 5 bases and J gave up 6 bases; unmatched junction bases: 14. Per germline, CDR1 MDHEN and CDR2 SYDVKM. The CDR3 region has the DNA TGTGCCAGCAGTCCCCACGGGACAGGGTACCCAAGCGAGCAGTACTTC. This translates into CASSPHGTGYPSEQYF. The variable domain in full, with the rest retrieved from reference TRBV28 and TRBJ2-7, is DVKVTQSSRYLVKRTGEKVFLECVQDMDHENMFWYRQDPGLGLRLIYFSYDVKMKEKGDIPEGYSVSREKKERFSLILESASTNQTSMYLCASSPHGTGYPSEQYFGPGTRLTVT.

In DNA, the CDR3 is TGTGCCAGCAGCTTAGTCGCTATGAACACTGAAGCTTTCTTT. The encoded protein is CASSLVAMNTEAFF. V and J are TRBV7-8 and TRBJ1-1; D unresolved. Germline CDR1 SGHVS, CDR2 FQNEAQ. Trimming removed 1 base from V and 0 bases from J, with 6 bases in between. The CDR3 has 14 residues.

The CDR3 DNA reads as TGTGCCAGCAGTTCGGGGGGGGAGTACACCGGGGAGCTGTTTTTT. This sequence encodes CASSSGGEYTGELFF. The chain recombines TRBV28 with TRBJ2-2; 8 bases are shared with TRBD2. The V segment lost 4 bases and the J segment 3 bases; nucleotides outside the gene matches: 4. This CDR3 comprises 15 residues. Germline V gene sequence: CDR1 MDHEN, CDR2 SYDVKM.

CDR3 DNA: TGTGCCAGCAGTTCCCTGGGGGGGGAAAAACTGTTTTTT. Residues: CASSSLGGEKLFF. The rearrangement uses TRBV7-2 and TRBJ1-4, with D maybe TRBD1 (5 bases). CDR1 is SGHTA and CDR2 is FQGNSA in the germline V gene. Trimming removed 6 bases from V and 8 bases from J, with 13 bases in between. The CDR3 sequence is 13 residues long.

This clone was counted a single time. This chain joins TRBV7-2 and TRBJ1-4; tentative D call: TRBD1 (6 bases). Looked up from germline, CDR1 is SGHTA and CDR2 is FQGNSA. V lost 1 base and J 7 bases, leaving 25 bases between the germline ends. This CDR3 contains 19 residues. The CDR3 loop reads CASSLELAGHLRRGEKLFF. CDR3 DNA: TGTGCCAGCAGCTTAGAATTAGCGGGACACCTCAGGAGAGGTGAAAAACTGTTTTTT.

The CDR3 bases are TGTGCCAGCAGTCAGGGGCCTCATCAGCCCCAGCATTTT. Translation: CASSQGPHQPQHF. This chain links TRBV28 with TRBJ1-5; a possible D gene is TRBD1 (6 bases). The V and J ends lost 5 bases and 5 bases respectively, with 10 bases between them. CDR3 length: 13 residues. Germline V lookup: CDR1 MDHEN, CDR2 SYDVKM. Together with reference TRBV28 and TRBJ1-5, the CDR3 gives the full variable domain: DVKVTQSSRYLVKRTGEKVFLECVQDMDHENMFWYRQDPGLGLRLIYFSYDVKMKEKGDIPEGYSVSREKKERFSLILESASTNQTSMYLCASSQGPHQPQHFGDGTRLSIL.